This T cell receptor beta chain was recovered during a study of a mutant IDH1 vaccine in newly diagnosed glioma. At the level of the study: The start of vaccination came 4-6 weeks after radiotherapy alone, or with temozolomide cycles.

Germline values: CDR1 MNHNY, CDR2 SVGAGI (reference sequence). The CDR3 runs 14 residues. V lost 4 bases and J lost 1, with 10 bases in between. The time point is: week 47, end of study. Alongside topical imiquimod, each dose of vaccine comprised 300 ug of mutant IDH1 20-mer peptide. To note about this clone: What it binds is not known.

The method was immunoSEQ multiplex PCR; TCRdb's version includes in-frame clones alone and lacks a portion of them. The sample records 30,000 to 45,000 clones, about 81% being singletons. Study-wide findings and caveats: Pseudoprogression seemed unlinked to shifts in top peripheral T cell clonotypes.

The genes are TRBV6-6 and TRBJ1-1; no reliable D call. Specimen: PBMCs, collected from a glioma patient whose treatment included an IDH1 peptide vaccine. This sequence was found in a man in his forties or fifties with glioma. The CDR3 bases are TGTGCCAGCAGTTTACGACGGAGGAACACTGAAGCTTTCTTT. Translation gives CASSLRRRNTEAFF.